This TCR beta chain was identified in a study of control samples from healthy donors and cancer patients. This clone was detected a few times. The CDR3 consists of 14 residues. The germline V gene encodes CDR1 KGHSH and CDR2 LQKENI. V lost 0 bases, J lost 2 bases, and 7 bases lay in between. Clones were sequenced by immunoSEQ multiplex PCR, and TCRdb holds only the in-frame ones, with some missing. The sample lists 79,000 or so clones, 85% to 90% occurring once. This receptor was identified in a woman aged 45 to 65 with colorectal cancer. The source material was PBMCs. This chain uses TRBV18 with TRBJ1-1; D not certain. CDR3 sequence (DNA): TGTGCCAGCTCACCACCGGCCGCAAACACTGAAGCTTTCTTT. Translated, it gives CASSPPAANTEAFF.